The 7 T cell receptor beta chains in this list originate from one sample, sequenced in a study of cytomegalovirus exposure and HLA in healthy donors. Data came from immunoSEQ multiplex PCR; TCRdb stores just in-frame clones and leaves some out. This table holds some 170,000 clones, around nine tenths found once. The source material was PBMCs. The source of these receptors is a man aged 18 to 29 in good health and CMV-seropositive.

The chain links TRBV28 to TRBJ2-7; maybe TRBD2 (6 bases). Trimming took off 2 bases at V and 4 bases at J, with 9 bases between the two ends. The CDR3 loop spans 13 amino acids. Germline loops: CDR1 MDHEN, CDR2 SYDVKM. CDR3 bases: TGTGCCAGCAGTTTAGGAGGGCGATACGAGCAGTACTTC. Translating gives CASSLGGRYEQYF.

The chain couples TRBV7-9 to TRBJ1-2; TRBD1 agrees at 8 bases. Germline V gene lookup returns CDR1 SEHNR and CDR2 FQNEAQ (reference sequence). CDR3 length: 15 amino acids. V shed 1 base and J 4 bases; nucleotides not matched to a gene: 5. The CDR3 coding sequence is TGTGCCAGCAGCTTAGGAACAGGGGGGTTCTATGGCTACACCTTC. Its protein product is CASSLGTGGFYGYTF.

The chain is built from TRBV2 and TRBJ1-5; 10 positions agree with TRBD1. Germline lookup yields CDR1 SNHLY and CDR2 FYNNEI. The CDR3 sequence is 15 residues long. Losses at the gene ends were 3 bases for V and 7 bases for J; bases not matched to a gene: 6. The CDR3 DNA follows: TGTGCCAGCAGTGAGGACGGACAGGGGGACCAGCCCCAGCATTTT. Translating it yields CASSEDGQGDQPQHF.

This chain connects TRBV10-3 to TRBJ1-5, with a weak D call TRBD1 (5 bases). Trimming took off 10 bases at V and 2 bases at J, with 9 bases between the two ends. This CDR3 is built from 12 residues. CDR1 and CDR2 from the germline V gene are ENHRY and SYGVKD. Here the CDR3 reads CASGDRNQPQHF. The CDR3 region has the DNA TGTGCCAGCGGGGACCGCAATCAGCCCCAGCATTTT.

CDR3 bases: TGTGCCAGCAGCCTACACGGAGGGGCCCGATTCGATGAGCAGTTCTTC. Protein: CASSLHGGARFDEQFF. The J gene is TRBJ2-1, the V gene TRBV7-2; D is perhaps TRBD2 (6 bases). Germline lookup yields CDR1 SGHTA and CDR2 FQGNSA. There are 16 residues in the CDR3. V lost 5 bases and J 8 bases, leaving 22 bases between the germline ends.

Written as DNA, the CDR3 is TGTGCCAGCAGCCAAGCGGACTCCGTAAGGGATACGCAGTATTTT. This translates into CASSQADSVRDTQYF. The chain couples TRBV4-2 to TRBJ2-3; TRBD2 is a possible D gene (5 bases). Per the germline V gene, CDR1 is LGHNA and CDR2 is YNFKEQ. The germline V and J ends were trimmed by 1 base and 6 bases, with 14 bases remaining between them. The CDR3 spans 15 residues.

The rearrangement uses TRBV29-1 and TRBJ2-5; tentatively, D is TRBD2 (7 bases). Looked up from germline, CDR1 is SQVTM and CDR2 is ANQGSEA. The V and J ends lost 3 bases and 5 bases respectively, with 16 bases between them. There are 14 residues in the CDR3. CDR3 nucleotides: TGCAGCGTTGATGAAGGGGGGGGGCGTGAGACCCAGTACTTC. Its translation: CSVDEGGGRETQYF.